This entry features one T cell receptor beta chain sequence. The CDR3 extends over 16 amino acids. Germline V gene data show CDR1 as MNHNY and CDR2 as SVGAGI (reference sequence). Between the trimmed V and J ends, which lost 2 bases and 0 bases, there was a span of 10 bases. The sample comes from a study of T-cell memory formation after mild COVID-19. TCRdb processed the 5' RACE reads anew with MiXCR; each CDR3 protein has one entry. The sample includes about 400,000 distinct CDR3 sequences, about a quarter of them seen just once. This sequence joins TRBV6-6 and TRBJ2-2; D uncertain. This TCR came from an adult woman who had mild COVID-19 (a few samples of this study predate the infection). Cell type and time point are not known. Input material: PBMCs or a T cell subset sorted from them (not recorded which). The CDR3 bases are TGTGCCAGCAGTTACCCGACTCCATCGAACACCGGGGAGCTGTTTTTT. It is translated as CASSYPTPSNTGELFF.